The rows below give T cell receptor beta chains drawn from one sample of a study of STAT3 mutations in large granular lymphocyte leukemia. Data came from immunoSEQ multiplex PCR; TCRdb stores just in-frame clones and leaves some out. The table lists more than 6,500 clones, 70% to 80% of them singletons, with roughly 25% in the top ten. Material: peripheral blood mononuclear cells. These receptors all come from a middle-aged woman with T-cell large granular lymphocyte leukemia. Some clones in this sample may be carry-over from other donors' samples. The CDR3 runs from the conserved cysteine through the conserved F or W. The order of the fields is V gene, clone size, D gene, J gene, CDR3 protein, CDR3 DNA. D genes are given only for firm matches. Part of the rows lack a size; the others show once, few, many or a class for expanded clones.

V gene: TRBV5-6; clone size: NA; D gene: TRBD1; J gene: TRBJ1-2; CDR3 protein: CASSRQGKEDGYTF; CDR3 DNA: TGTGCCAGCAGCCGACAGGGAAAGGAGGATGGCTACACCTTC
V gene: TRBV18; clone size: NA; D gene: NA; J gene: TRBJ1-2; CDR3 protein: CASSQDAEYGYTF; CDR3 DNA: TGTGCCAGCTCACAGGACGCGGAGTATGGCTACACCTTC
V gene: TRBV5-1; clone size: NA; D gene: TRBD1; J gene: TRBJ2-7; CDR3 protein: CASSLGGTGLYEQYF; CDR3 DNA: TGCGCCAGCAGCTTGGGAGGGACAGGACTCTACGAGCAGTACTTC
V gene: TRBV30; clone size: NA; D gene: NA; J gene: TRBJ1-1; CDR3 protein: CAWSTYRAMNTEAFF; CDR3 DNA: TGTGCCTGGAGTACGTACAGGGCCATGAACACTGAAGCTTTCTTT
V gene: TRBV25-1; clone size: NA; D gene: TRBD1; J gene: TRBJ1-2; CDR3 protein: CASSEFTGGDYGYTF; CDR3 DNA: TGTGCCAGCAGTGAATTTACAGGGGGCGACTATGGCTACACCTTC
V gene: TRBV9; clone size: NA; D gene: NA; J gene: TRBJ1-5; CDR3 protein: CASSTGSLGQPQHF; CDR3 DNA: TGTGCCAGCAGTACAGGGTCCCTGGGTCAGCCCCAGCATTTT
V gene: TRBV15; clone size: few; D gene: NA; J gene: TRBJ1-2; CDR3 protein: CATSRDQGSYTF; CDR3 DNA: TGTGCCACCAGCAGAGATCAGGGCAGCTACACCTTC
V gene: TRBV5-4; clone size: NA; D gene: NA; J gene: TRBJ2-5; CDR3 protein: CASSLDRETQYF; CDR3 DNA: TGTGCCAGCAGCTTGGACAGGGAGACCCAGTACTTC
V gene: TRBV5-1; clone size: few; D gene: NA; J gene: TRBJ2-1; CDR3 protein: CASRVNGVYNEQFF; CDR3 DNA: TGCGCCAGCAGAGTCAATGGTGTCTACAATGAGCAGTTCTTC
V gene: TRBV30; clone size: NA; D gene: NA; J gene: TRBJ1-1; CDR3 protein: CAWSPAVPSAFF; CDR3 DNA: TGTGCCTGGAGTCCGGCCGTTCCGAGTGCTTTCTTT
V gene: TRBV25-1; clone size: NA; D gene: NA; J gene: TRBJ2-7; CDR3 protein: CASSEPPDYEQYF; CDR3 DNA: TGTGCCAGCAGTGAACCGCCGGATTACGAGCAGTACTTC
V gene: TRBV30; clone size: NA; D gene: NA; J gene: TRBJ2-3; CDR3 protein: CAWSDSRYTQYF; CDR3 DNA: TGTGCCTGGAGTGACTCCCGTTATACGCAGTATTTT
V gene: TRBV7-9; clone size: few; D gene: NA; J gene: TRBJ1-1; CDR3 protein: CASSLEPGPAEAFF; CDR3 DNA: TGTGCCAGCAGCTTAGAACCGGGACCGGCTGAAGCTTTCTTT
V gene: TRBV9; clone size: NA; D gene: TRBD2; J gene: TRBJ2-7; CDR3 protein: CASSILADSYEQYF; CDR3 DNA: TGTGCCAGCAGCATACTAGCGGACTCCTACGAGCAGTACTTC
V gene: TRBV6-6; clone size: NA; D gene: NA; J gene: TRBJ1-3; CDR3 protein: CASSYSFRASGNTIYF; CDR3 DNA: TGTGCCAGCAGTTACTCGTTCAGGGCAAGCGGAAACACCATATATTTT
V gene: TRBV30; clone size: NA; D gene: TRBD2; J gene: TRBJ2-1; CDR3 protein: CAWRRAGGKNEQFF; CDR3 DNA: TGTGCCTGGAGAAGAGCGGGAGGGAAAAATGAGCAGTTCTTC
V gene: TRBV10-3; clone size: few; D gene: NA; J gene: TRBJ1-6; CDR3 protein: CAISGTPRAGGSPLHF; CDR3 DNA: TGTGCCATCAGTGGCACCCCAAGGGCCGGGGGATCACCCCTCCACTTT
V gene: TRBV28; clone size: NA; D gene: TRBD1; J gene: TRBJ1-1; CDR3 protein: CASRTGEGHTEAFF; CDR3 DNA: TGTGCCAGCAGGACAGGGGAAGGGCACACTGAAGCTTTCTTT
V gene: TRBV4-1; clone size: few; D gene: TRBD1; J gene: TRBJ2-5; CDR3 protein: CASSQDPGQALKTQYF; CDR3 DNA: TGCGCCAGCAGCCAAGATCCGGGACAGGCATTGAAGACCCAGTACTTC
V gene: TRBV9; clone size: NA; D gene: NA; J gene: TRBJ2-6; CDR3 protein: CASSVDPRGAGANVLTF; CDR3 DNA: TGTGCCAGCAGCGTAGACCCTAGGGGGGCTGGGGCCAACGTCCTGACTTTC
V gene: TRBV5-4; clone size: NA; D gene: NA; J gene: TRBJ1-1; CDR3 protein: CASSLSQNTEAFF; CDR3 DNA: TGTGCCAGCAGCCTATCACAGAACACTGAAGCTTTCTTT
V gene: TRBV7-9; clone size: NA; D gene: NA; J gene: TRBJ1-2; CDR3 protein: CASSFQDYGYTF; CDR3 DNA: TGTGCCAGCAGCTTCCAGGACTATGGCTACACCTTC
V gene: TRBV5-4; clone size: NA; D gene: NA; J gene: TRBJ2-3; CDR3 protein: CASSLGGGVDTQYF; CDR3 DNA: TGTGCCAGCAGCTTGGGGGGAGGAGTGGATACGCAGTATTTT
V gene: TRBV30; clone size: NA; D gene: NA; J gene: TRBJ2-7; CDR3 protein: CAWRPSSVSSYEQYF; CDR3 DNA: TGTGCCTGGAGGCCATCCAGCGTAAGCTCCTACGAGCAGTACTTC
V gene: TRBV7-9; clone size: NA; D gene: TRBD1; J gene: TRBJ2-2; CDR3 protein: CASSTGQGRTGELFF; CDR3 DNA: TGTGCCAGCAGCACGGGACAGGGACGAACCGGGGAGCTGTTTTTT
V gene: TRBV4-3; clone size: NA; D gene: NA; J gene: TRBJ1-2; CDR3 protein: CASSAPGRGYTF; CDR3 DNA: TGCGCCAGCAGCGCTCCGGGAAGGGGCTACACCTTC
V gene: TRBV30; clone size: once; D gene: NA; J gene: TRBJ1-4; CDR3 protein: CAWGAHRGPTNEKLFF; CDR3 DNA: TGTGCCTGGGGGGCGCACCGGGGGCCAACTAATGAAAAACTGTTTTTT
V gene: TRBV6-5; clone size: NA; D gene: NA; J gene: TRBJ1-2; CDR3 protein: CASRLRTDYGYTF; CDR3 DNA: TGTGCCAGCAGACTCCGGACAGACTATGGCTACACCTTC
V gene: TRBV18; clone size: few; D gene: TRBD1; J gene: TRBJ2-7; CDR3 protein: CASSPSGGPYEQYF; CDR3 DNA: TGTGCCAGCTCACCCTCAGGGGGCCCCTACGAGCAGTACTTC
V gene: TRBV5-1; clone size: NA; D gene: NA; J gene: TRBJ2-7; CDR3 protein: CASSSGHANEQYF; CDR3 DNA: TGCGCCAGCAGCTCGGGACACGCTAACGAGCAGTACTTC
V gene: TRBV5-1; clone size: once; D gene: NA; J gene: TRBJ2-7; CDR3 protein: CASRRPAGSYEQYF; CDR3 DNA: TGCGCCAGCCGTAGACCCGCGGGCTCCTACGAGCAGTACTTC
V gene: TRBV18; clone size: NA; D gene: NA; J gene: TRBJ1-2; CDR3 protein: CASSLNDGYGYTF; CDR3 DNA: TGTGCCAGCTCATTAAACGACGGGTATGGCTACACCTTC
V gene: TRBV5-1; clone size: NA; D gene: NA; J gene: TRBJ1-2; CDR3 protein: CASSRGSEGLNIYGYTF; CDR3 DNA: TGCGCCAGCAGCCGGGGGTCGGAGGGACTCAACATCTATGGCTACACCTTC
V gene: TRBV5-1; clone size: few; D gene: NA; J gene: TRBJ1-5; CDR3 protein: CASSLGDMSNQPQHF; CDR3 DNA: TGCGCCAGCAGCTTGGGGGACATGTCCAATCAGCCCCAGCATTTT